The clone carrying this T cell receptor beta chain appeared a few times. What it binds is unknown. V gave up 5 bases and J gave up 7 bases; unmatched junction bases: 15. Germline lookup yields CDR1 MNHNY and CDR2 SVGAGI (reference sequence). The CDR3 is 16 residues long. cDNA libraries of TCR beta carried unique molecular identifiers. TCRdb re-called the PCR reads through MiXCR, storing one row per CDR3 protein. The repertoire includes 750,000 to 950,000 distinct CDR3 sequences, roughly 58% of them detected once, and under 6% sits in the top ten. These data originate in a study of post-analysis software for immune sequencing data. Whole-study findings and limits: A few TRBV segments occurring more often in patients than controls included TRBV5-6, TRBV5-1 and TRBV20-1.

Sequenced sample: blood. The sequence was obtained from a girl aged 10 to 17 with multiple sclerosis. The J gene is TRBJ2-7, the V gene TRBV6-6; 9 nucleotides align to TRBD1. CDR3 amino acids: CASSHGQGPTTWEQYF. Here the CDR3 DNA reads TGTGCCAGCAGTCACGGACAGGGGCCTACTACTTGGGAGCAGTACTTC.